The 18 T cell receptor beta chains in this list originate from one sample, sequenced in a study of blood T cell repertoires in COVID-19. Assay used: immunoSEQ multiplex PCR; TCRdb lists only in-frame clones, some missing. The data hold 320,000 or so clones, with approximately 84% observed a single time. Sequencing was carried out using PBMCs or T cells enriched from blood (not recorded which). The source of these receptors is a woman between 25 and 40 years old who had recovered from COVID-19.

The chain is built from TRBV25-1 and TRBJ1-1; D is perhaps TRBD1 (6 bases). The V gene lost 0 bases and the J gene lost 2 bases, with 13 bases spanning the gap. Looked up from germline, CDR1 is MGHDK and CDR2 is SYGVNS. The CDR3 extends over 16 amino acids. CDR3 region: CASSEYTGTHNTEAFF. The CDR3 DNA reads as TGTGCCAGCAGTGAATATACAGGGACCCATAACACTGAAGCTTTCTTT.

In this sample, this clone turned up a few times. V is TRBV3-1 (or the pseudogene TRBV3-2) and J is TRBJ1-6, with D possibly matching TRBD1 (5 bases). Germline values: CDR1 LGHDT, CDR2 YNNKEL (reference sequence). This CDR3 region has 17 residues. Trimming cost V 2 bases and J 5 bases, with 16 bases left between them. The CDR3 DNA follows: TGTGCCAGCAGCCAATGGGGCCAGGGTGCCAATAATTCACCCCTCCACTTT. Translation gives CASSQWGQGANNSPLHF.

V and J are TRBV3-1 (or the pseudogene TRBV3-2) and TRBJ1-1; 7 positions match TRBD1. CDR1 LGHDT and CDR2 YNNKEL come from the germline V gene (reference sequence). V lost 1 base to trimming and J lost 1 base; unmatched junction nucleotides: 12. The CDR3 has 18 residues. Here the CDR3 reads CASSQGHPTGTKNTEAFF. The CDR3 DNA follows: TGTGCCAGCAGCCAAGGCCACCCGACAGGGACCAAGAACACTGAAGCTTTCTTT.

The chain recombines TRBV5-1 with TRBJ2-2; D possibly corresponds to TRBD1 (5 bases). V was pared by 1 base and J by 0 bases, with 7 bases between. The CDR3 runs to 15 residues. Germline-derived CDR1 and CDR2 are SGHRS and YFSETQ. CDR3 protein: CASSLQTANTGELFF. CDR3 bases: TGCGCCAGCAGCTTGCAGACAGCGAACACCGGGGAGCTGTTTTTT. Full variable domain (rest looked up from reference TRBV5-1 and TRBJ2-2): KAGVTQTPRYLIKTRGQQVTLSCSPISGHRSVSWYQQTPGQGLQFLFEYFSETQRNKGNFPGRFSGRQFSNSRSEMNVSTLELGDSALYLCASSLQTANTGELFFGEGSRLTVL.

On this clone: This CDR3 is also generated by other DNA sequences in the sample. The chain employs TRBV7-7 and TRBJ2-7; 7 positions agree with TRBD1. This CDR3 comprises 15 residues. The junction had 3 bases not matched to a gene; V was cut back by 1 base and J by 0 bases. Germline V gene lookup returns CDR1 SSHAT and CDR2 FNYEAQ (reference sequence). This CDR3 is CASSLGQGSSYEQYF. CDR3 DNA sequence: TGTGCCAGCAGCTTAGGACAGGGAAGCTCCTACGAGCAGTACTTC.

The genes are TRBV5-4 and TRBJ2-3, with D unresolved. The V gene lost 3 bases and the J gene lost 4 bases, with 12 bases spanning the gap. CDR1 is SGHNT and CDR2 is YYREEE in the germline V gene (reference sequence). The CDR3 consists of 14 residues. The CDR3 reads CASSSPSLADTQYF. The DNA of the CDR3 is TGTGCCAGCAGCTCCCCGAGTCTGGCAGATACGCAGTATTTT.

The rearrangement uses TRBV7-9 and TRBJ1-4, with D perhaps TRBD1 (5 bases). The germline V gene has CDR1 SEHNR and CDR2 FQNEAQ (reference sequence). The CDR3 consists of 16 residues. Trimming stripped 5 bases from V and 3 bases from J, with 16 bases between. For the CDR3, the DNA is TGTGCCAGCAGCCCCCGGGGGGAACGCCCTAATGAAAAACTGTTTTTT. It specifies CASSPRGERPNEKLFF.

The genes are TRBV9 and TRBJ1-4; D gene ambiguous. Looked up from germline, CDR1 is SGDLS and CDR2 is YYNGEE. This CDR3 contains 16 residues. The V gene lost 0 bases and the J gene lost 7 bases, with 16 bases spanning the gap. CDR3 in DNA: TGTGCCAGCAGCGTAGTGGGAGGAGGGCCCGGTGAAAAACTGTTTTTT. The encoded protein is CASSVVGGGPGEKLFF.

V is TRBV3-1 (or the pseudogene TRBV3-2) and J is TRBJ2-2, with D hard to call. Germline V gene lookup returns CDR1 LGHDT and CDR2 YNNKEL (reference sequence). The CDR3 has 13 residues. V was cut by 0 bases and J by 5 bases, with 4 bases left in between. The CDR3 here is CASSQDPTGELFF. The CDR3 coding sequence is TGTGCCAGCAGCCAAGATCCTACCGGGGAGCTGTTTTTT.

The V gene is TRBV2, the J gene TRBJ1-2, with a weak D call TRBD1 (6 bases). Germline V gene lookup returns CDR1 SNHLY and CDR2 FYNNEI. V shed 5 bases and J shed 4 bases, with 8 bases lying between them. The CDR3 length is 12 residues. Written as DNA, the CDR3 is TGTGCCAGCAGTAAGGACAGCTATGGCTACACCTTC. This translates into CASSKDSYGYTF.

V and J are TRBV6-4 and TRBJ2-3, with D unresolved. The germline V and J ends were trimmed by 0 bases and 2 bases, with 6 bases remaining between them. CDR3 length: 14 residues. The germline V gene has CDR1 MRHNA and CDR2 SNTAGT. The CDR3 DNA reads TGTGCCAGCAGTGACTCGCGAGACACAGATACGCAGTATTTT. This translates into CASSDSRDTDTQYF.

This clone was detected a few times. Other DNA sequences of this sample code for an identical CDR3. V and J are TRBV10-2 and TRBJ1-5; unclear D gene. CDR1 is WSHSY, CDR2 SAAADI, per germline. V lost 0 bases and J 2 bases, leaving 5 bases between the germline ends. This CDR3 is 14 amino acids long. The CDR3 region is CASSESGGNQPQHF. CDR3 bases: TGCGCCAGCAGTGAGTCCGGGGGCAATCAGCCCCAGCATTTT.

V and J are TRBV7-2 and TRBJ2-7; TRBD2 matches 9 bases. Losses at the gene ends were 0 bases for V and 6 bases for J; bases not matched to a gene: 6. CDR1 and CDR2 (germline): SGHTA, FQGNSA. This CDR3 has 15 residues. The CDR3 nucleotides are TGTGCCAGCAGCTTAGCTTTCTCGACTAGCGGCGAGCAGTACTTC. Residues: CASSLAFSTSGEQYF.

In its sample, this clone was seen once. The genes are TRBV19 and TRBJ1-6, with a possible D match to TRBD1 (6 bases). CDR3 length equals 18 residues. Germline CDR1 LNHDA, CDR2 SQIVND (reference sequence). V shed 5 bases and J shed 0 bases, with 17 bases lying between them. This CDR3 is CASSAPGTSSSYNSPLHF. The CDR3, as DNA: TGTGCCAGTAGTGCCCCCGGGACATCGAGCTCCTATAATTCACCCCTCCACTTT.

The chain is built from TRBV7-2 and TRBJ1-5; TRBD1 agrees at 7 bases. V lost 1 base, J lost 4 bases, and 4 bases stayed unmatched. The CDR3 runs to 15 residues. CDR1 and CDR2 (germline): SGHTA, FQGNSA. CDR3 loop: CASSLGRDRNQPQHF. CDR3 sequence (DNA): TGTGCCAGCAGCTTAGGGAGGGACAGAAATCAGCCCCAGCATTTT.

This clone has only a few counts. The chain is built from TRBV19 and TRBJ2-7; TRBD1 is a possible D gene (6 bases). The CDR3 is made up of 13 amino acids. Germline CDR1 reads LNHDA; CDR2 reads SQIVND (reference sequence). V was pared by 5 bases and J by 3 bases, with 11 bases between. CDR3 nucleotide sequence: TGTGCCAGTAGTCTCACCAGGGGCTACGAGCAGTACTTC. Its protein is CASSLTRGYEQYF.

The genes are TRBV18 and TRBJ2-7; 12 nucleotides agree with TRBD2. Per the germline V gene, CDR1 is KGHSH and CDR2 is LQKENI. J gave up 9 bases and V 4 bases, and 19 bases lay outside the gene matches. The CDR3 runs to 18 residues. The CDR3 nucleotides read TGTGCCAGCTCACTGGCGGGACAGCGACTAGCGGGGGCAGGCGGGCAGTACTTC. Translation gives CASSLAGQRLAGAGGQYF. The variable domain in full, with the rest retrieved from reference TRBV18 and TRBJ2-7, is NAGVMQNPRHLVRRRGQEARLRCSPMKGHSHVYWYRQLPEEGLKFMVYLQKENIIDESGMPKERFSAEFPKEGPSILRIQQVVRGDSAAYFCASSLAGQRLAGAGGQYFGPGTRLTVT.

The chain joins TRBV5-4 to TRBJ2-3, with TRBD2 matching 8 bases. The CDR3 spans 15 residues. Trimming cost V 2 bases and J 1 base; bases outside gene matches: 3. The germline V gene encodes CDR1 SGHNT and CDR2 YYREEE (reference sequence). The CDR3 DNA sequence: TGTGCCAGCAGCTTCTTTAGCGGGGGCACAGATACGCAGTATTTT. This gives the protein CASSFFSGGTDTQYF.